The 9 T cell receptor beta chains reported below all come from one sample, sequenced in a study of blood T cell repertoires in COVID-19. Assay: immunoSEQ multiplex PCR; the TCRdb copy retains only in-frame clones and omits some. The sample comprises some 160,000 clones, approximately 86% of which are singletons, and 2% to 3% rests with the top ten. The sample comprised peripheral blood. All receptors come from an elderly woman with COVID-19, enrolled during active disease.

J is TRBJ1-2 and V is TRBV9, with 11 positions matching TRBD1. The trim removed 4 bases at V and 4 bases at J, leaving 9 bases unmatched. Germline CDR1 SGDLS, CDR2 YYNGEE. The CDR3 contains 16 residues. The CDR3 region is CASSPDVGQGGYGYTF. CDR3 sequence (DNA): TGTGCCAGCAGCCCCGACGTGGGACAGGGGGGCTATGGCTACACCTTC.

This clone was seen a single time. The CDR3 DNA is TGTGCCAGCAGTCAGAGAGGGGGCGAGGATGGCTACACCTTC. The encoded protein is CASSQRGGEDGYTF. The chain employs TRBV6-2 or TRBV6-3 and TRBJ1-2, with 7 bases matching TRBD1. The CDR3 loop spans 14 amino acids. After removal of 5 bases from V and 6 bases from J, the junction contained 9 bases not matched to a gene. The germline V gene encodes CDR1 MNHEY and CDR2 SVGEGT.

The rearrangement links TRBV4-2 to TRBJ2-5; 7 bases are shared with TRBD1. V trimming: 6 bases; J trimming: 1 base; junction bases outside the gene matches: 2. The CDR3 is 13 amino acids. The V gene's germline CDR1 is LGHNA and CDR2 YNFKEQ. The CDR3 here is CASSRQGQETQYF. For the CDR3, the DNA is TGTGCCAGCAGTCGACAGGGCCAAGAGACCCAGTACTTC.

The chain employs TRBV6-5 and TRBJ2-5; no definite D call. CDR1 MNHEY and CDR2 SVGAGI come from the germline V gene. V lost 0 bases and J 2 bases, leaving 7 bases between the germline ends. This CDR3 is 14 amino acids long. The CDR3 DNA sequence: TGTGCCAGCAGTTACTCCTATAGACAAGAGACCCAGTACTTC. Translation gives CASSYSYRQETQYF.

The rearrangement uses TRBV19 and TRBJ2-2, with 8 nucleotides matching TRBD1. V was pared by 5 bases and J by 8 bases, with 4 bases of the junction left unmatched. This CDR3 region has 13 residues. Germline V gene data show CDR1 as LNHDA and CDR2 as SQIVND (reference sequence). As DNA, the CDR3 is TGTGCCAGTAGTGGACAGGGTGCTGGGGAGCTGTTTTTT. Its protein product is CASSGQGAGELFF.

This clone came up once. This chain connects TRBV19 to TRBJ2-7; maybe TRBD1 (5 bases). CDR3 length equals 16 residues. Germline V CDR1 and CDR2: LNHDA, SQIVND (reference sequence). Trimming removed 3 bases from V and 2 bases from J, with 17 bases in between. The CDR3 region is CASSIKIGAATYEQYF. The CDR3 nucleotides read TGTGCCAGTAGTATTAAGATTGGGGCAGCTACCTACGAGCAGTACTTC.

The rearrangement uses TRBV29-1 and TRBJ1-1; maybe TRBD1 (6 bases). V shed 7 bases and J shed 11 bases, with 17 bases lying between them. The CDR3 spans 11 residues. Germline V gene data show CDR1 as SQVTM and CDR2 as ANQGSEA. This CDR3 reads CSGDGGRGAFF. In DNA form, the CDR3 reads TGCAGCGGAGACGGGGGGCGCGGGGCTTTCTTT.

J is TRBJ1-1 and V is TRBV28; no reliable D call. CDR3 length: 10 residues. Per germline, CDR1 MDHEN and CDR2 SYDVKM. The V gene lost 10 bases and the J gene lost 4 bases, with 7 bases spanning the gap. The CDR3 spells CATLSTEAFF. CDR3 nucleotides: TGTGCCACACTAAGCACTGAAGCTTTCTTT.

This chain connects TRBV25-1 to TRBJ1-4, with TRBD1 identical over 9 bases. This CDR3 is built from 17 residues. The V gene end was trimmed by 2 bases and the J gene end by 5 bases; junction bases not matched to a gene: 9. Per germline, CDR1 MGHDK and CDR2 SYGVNS. Here the CDR3 DNA reads TGTGCCAGCAGTGAAGGGACAGGGATCGACTGGAATGAAAAACTGTTTTTT. Translation: CASSEGTGIDWNEKLFF.